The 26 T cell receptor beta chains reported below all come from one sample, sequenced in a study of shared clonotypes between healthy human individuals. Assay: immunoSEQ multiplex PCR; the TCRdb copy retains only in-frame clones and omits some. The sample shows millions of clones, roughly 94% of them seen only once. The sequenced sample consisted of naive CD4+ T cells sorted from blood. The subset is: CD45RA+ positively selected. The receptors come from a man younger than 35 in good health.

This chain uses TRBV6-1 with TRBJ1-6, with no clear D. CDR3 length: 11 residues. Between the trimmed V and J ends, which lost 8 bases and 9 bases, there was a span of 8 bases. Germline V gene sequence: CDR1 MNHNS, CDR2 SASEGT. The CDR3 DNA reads TGTGCCAGCGGTGTGAGTTCACCCCTCCACTTT. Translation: CASGVSSPLHF.

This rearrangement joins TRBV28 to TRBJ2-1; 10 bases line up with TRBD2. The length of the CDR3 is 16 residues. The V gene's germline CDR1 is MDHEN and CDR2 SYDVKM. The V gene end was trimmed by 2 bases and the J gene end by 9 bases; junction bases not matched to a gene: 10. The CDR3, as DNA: TGTGCCAGCAGTTTACCCGCGGCTAGCGGGGGACGTGAGCAGTTCTTC. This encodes CASSLPAASGGREQFF.

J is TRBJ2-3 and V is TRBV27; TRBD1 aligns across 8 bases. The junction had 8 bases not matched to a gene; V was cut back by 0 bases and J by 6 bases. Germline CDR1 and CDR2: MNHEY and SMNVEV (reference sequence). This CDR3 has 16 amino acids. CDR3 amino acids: CASSLSYPGGDDTQYF. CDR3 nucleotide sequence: TGTGCCAGCAGTTTATCTTACCCAGGGGGCGACGATACGCAGTATTTT.

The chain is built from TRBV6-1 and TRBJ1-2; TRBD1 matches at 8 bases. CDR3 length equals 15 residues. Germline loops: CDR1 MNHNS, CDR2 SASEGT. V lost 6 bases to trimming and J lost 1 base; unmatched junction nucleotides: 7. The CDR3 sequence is CASSGDRPFNYGYTF. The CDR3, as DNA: TGTGCCAGCAGCGGGGACAGGCCTTTTAACTATGGCTACACCTTC.

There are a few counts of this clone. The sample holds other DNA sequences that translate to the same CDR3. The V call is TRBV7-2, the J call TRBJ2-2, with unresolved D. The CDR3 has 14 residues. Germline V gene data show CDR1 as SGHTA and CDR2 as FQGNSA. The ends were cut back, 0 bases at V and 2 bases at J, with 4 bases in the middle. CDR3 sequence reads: CASSLAANTGELFF. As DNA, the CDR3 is TGTGCCAGCAGCTTAGCGGCTAACACCGGGGAGCTGTTTTTT.

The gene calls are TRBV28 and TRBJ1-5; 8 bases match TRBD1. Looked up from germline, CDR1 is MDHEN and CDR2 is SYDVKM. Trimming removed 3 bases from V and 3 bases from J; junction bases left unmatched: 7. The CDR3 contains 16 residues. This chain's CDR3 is CASSLPTGAFNQPQHF. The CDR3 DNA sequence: TGTGCCAGCAGTTTGCCGACAGGGGCCTTCAATCAGCCCCAGCATTTT. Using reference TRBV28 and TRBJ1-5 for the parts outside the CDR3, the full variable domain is DVKVTQSSRYLVKRTGEKVFLECVQDMDHENMFWYRQDPGLGLRLIYFSYDVKMKEKGDIPEGYSVSREKKERFSLILESASTNQTSMYLCASSLPTGAFNQPQHFGDGTRLSIL.

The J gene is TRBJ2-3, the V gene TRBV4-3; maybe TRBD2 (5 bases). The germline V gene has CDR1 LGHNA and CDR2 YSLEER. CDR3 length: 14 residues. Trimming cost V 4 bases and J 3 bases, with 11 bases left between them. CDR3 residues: CASSRGWATDTQYF. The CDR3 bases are TGCGCCAGCAGCCGAGGGTGGGCGACAGATACGCAGTATTTT.

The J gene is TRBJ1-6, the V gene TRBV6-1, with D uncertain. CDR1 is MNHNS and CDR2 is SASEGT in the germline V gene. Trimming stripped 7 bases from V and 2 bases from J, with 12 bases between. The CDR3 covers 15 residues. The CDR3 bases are TGTGCCAGCACCCTGGCCAGTCCCTATAATTCACCCCTCCACTTT. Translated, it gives CASTLASPYNSPLHF.

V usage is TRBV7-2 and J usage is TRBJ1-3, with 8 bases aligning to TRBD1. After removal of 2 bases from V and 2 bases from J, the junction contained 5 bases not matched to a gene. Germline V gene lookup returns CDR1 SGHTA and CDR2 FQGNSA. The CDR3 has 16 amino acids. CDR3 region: CASSLMRTGTGNTIYF. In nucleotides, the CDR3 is TGTGCCAGCAGCTTAATGAGGACAGGGACTGGAAACACCATATATTTT.

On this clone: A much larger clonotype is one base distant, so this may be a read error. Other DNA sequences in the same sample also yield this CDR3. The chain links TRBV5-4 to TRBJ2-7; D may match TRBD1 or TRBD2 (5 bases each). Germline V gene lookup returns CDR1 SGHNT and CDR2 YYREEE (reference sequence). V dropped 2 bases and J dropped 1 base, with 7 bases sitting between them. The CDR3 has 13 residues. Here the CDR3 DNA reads TGTGCCAGCAGCTTTGGGGGATCCTACGAGCAGTACTTC. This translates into CASSFGGSYEQYF. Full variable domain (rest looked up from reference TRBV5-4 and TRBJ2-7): ETGVTQSPTHLIKTRGQQVTLRCSSQSGHNTVSWYQQALGQGPQFIFQYYREEENGRGNFPPRFSGLQFPNYSSELNVNALELDDSALYLCASSFGGSYEQYFGPGTRLTVT.

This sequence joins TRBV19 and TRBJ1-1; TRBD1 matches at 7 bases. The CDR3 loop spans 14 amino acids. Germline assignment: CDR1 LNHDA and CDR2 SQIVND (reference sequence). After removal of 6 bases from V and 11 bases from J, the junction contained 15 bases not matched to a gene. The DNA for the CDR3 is TGTGCCAGTAGCCCAACGACAGGGTTTGGGTCGGCTTTCTTT. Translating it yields CASSPTTGFGSAFF. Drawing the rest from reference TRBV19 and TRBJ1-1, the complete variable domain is DGGITQSPKYLFRKEGQNVTLSCEQNLNHDAMYWYRQDPGQGLRLIYYSQIVNDFQKGDIAEGYSVSREKKESFPLTVTSAQKNPTAFYLCASSPTTGFGSAFFGQGTRLTVV.

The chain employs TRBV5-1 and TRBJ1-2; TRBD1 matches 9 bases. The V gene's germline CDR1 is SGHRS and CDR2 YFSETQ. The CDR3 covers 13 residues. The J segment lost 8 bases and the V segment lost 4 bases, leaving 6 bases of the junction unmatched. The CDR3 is CASSTGTGLGYTF. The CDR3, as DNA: TGCGCCAGCAGCACCGGGACAGGGTTAGGCTACACCTTC. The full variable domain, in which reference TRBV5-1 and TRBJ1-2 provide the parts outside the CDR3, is KAGVTQTPRYLIKTRGQQVTLSCSPISGHRSVSWYQQTPGQGLQFLFEYFSETQRNKGNFPGRFSGRQFSNSRSEMNVSTLELGDSALYLCASSTGTGLGYTFGSGTRLTVV.

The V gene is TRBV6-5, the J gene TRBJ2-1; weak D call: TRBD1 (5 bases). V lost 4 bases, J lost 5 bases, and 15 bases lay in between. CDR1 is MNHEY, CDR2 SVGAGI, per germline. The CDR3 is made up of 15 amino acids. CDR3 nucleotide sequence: TGTGCCAGCAGTTCCCGGACAATTAGGAACAATGAGCAGTTCTTC. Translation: CASSSRTIRNNEQFF.

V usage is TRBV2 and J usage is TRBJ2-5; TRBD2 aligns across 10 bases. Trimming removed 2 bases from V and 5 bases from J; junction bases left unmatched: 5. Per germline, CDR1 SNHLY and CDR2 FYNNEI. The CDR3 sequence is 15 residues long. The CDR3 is CASSEQAGGGETQYF. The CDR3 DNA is TGTGCCAGCAGTGAACAAGCGGGAGGGGGGGAGACCCAGTACTTC.

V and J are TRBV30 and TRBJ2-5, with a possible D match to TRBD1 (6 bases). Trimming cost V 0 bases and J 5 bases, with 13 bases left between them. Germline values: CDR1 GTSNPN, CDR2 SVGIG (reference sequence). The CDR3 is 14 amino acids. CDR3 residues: CAWSVVRGSETQYF. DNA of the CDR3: TGTGCCTGGAGTGTTGTCAGGGGCTCGGAGACCCAGTACTTC.

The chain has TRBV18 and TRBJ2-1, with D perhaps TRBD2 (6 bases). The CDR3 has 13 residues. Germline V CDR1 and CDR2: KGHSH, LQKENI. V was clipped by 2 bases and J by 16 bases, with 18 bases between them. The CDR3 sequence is CASSPSPGTPTFF. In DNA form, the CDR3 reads TGTGCCAGCTCACCATCCCCCGGGACTCCTACCTTCTTC.

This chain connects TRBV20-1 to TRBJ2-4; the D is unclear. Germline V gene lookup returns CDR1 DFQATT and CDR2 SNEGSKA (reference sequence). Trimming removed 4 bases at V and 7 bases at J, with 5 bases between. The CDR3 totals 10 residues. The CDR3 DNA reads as TGCAGTGCTATTCGGAACATTCAGTACTTC. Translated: CSAIRNIQYF.

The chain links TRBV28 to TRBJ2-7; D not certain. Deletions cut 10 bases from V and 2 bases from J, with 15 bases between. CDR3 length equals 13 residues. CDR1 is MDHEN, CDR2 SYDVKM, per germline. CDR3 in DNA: TGTGCCACCCGACCCGGTGGGACCTACGAGCAGTACTTC. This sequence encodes CATRPGGTYEQYF.

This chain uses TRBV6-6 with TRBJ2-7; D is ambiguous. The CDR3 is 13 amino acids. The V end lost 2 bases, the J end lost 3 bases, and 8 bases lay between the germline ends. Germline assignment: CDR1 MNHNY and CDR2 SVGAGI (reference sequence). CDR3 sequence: CASSYQAGYEQYF. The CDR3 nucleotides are TGTGCCAGCAGTTACCAGGCAGGCTACGAGCAGTACTTC.

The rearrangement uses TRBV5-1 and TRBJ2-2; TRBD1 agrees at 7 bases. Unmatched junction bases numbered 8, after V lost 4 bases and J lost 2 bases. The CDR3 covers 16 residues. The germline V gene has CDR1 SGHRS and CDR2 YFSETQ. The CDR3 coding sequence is TGCGCCAGCAGCGTTTCCGGGACAGCTAACACCGGGGAGCTGTTTTTT. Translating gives CASSVSGTANTGELFF.

CDR3 DNA: TGTGCCAGCAGGTCTAGGGAAGGAAACACCATATATTTT. Encoded protein: CASRSREGNTIYF. The rearrangement links TRBV27 to TRBJ1-3, with no clear D. This CDR3 comprises 13 residues. CDR1 and CDR2 from the germline V gene are MNHEY and SMNVEV (reference sequence). Trimming shortened V by 6 bases and J by 4 bases, and 10 bases separated the two germline ends.

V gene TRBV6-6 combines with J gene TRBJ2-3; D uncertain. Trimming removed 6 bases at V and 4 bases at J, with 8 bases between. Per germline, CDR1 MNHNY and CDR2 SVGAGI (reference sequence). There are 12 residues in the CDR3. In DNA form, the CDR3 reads TGTGCCAGCAGCCCCTTTTCAGATACGCAGTATTTT. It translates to CASSPFSDTQYF.

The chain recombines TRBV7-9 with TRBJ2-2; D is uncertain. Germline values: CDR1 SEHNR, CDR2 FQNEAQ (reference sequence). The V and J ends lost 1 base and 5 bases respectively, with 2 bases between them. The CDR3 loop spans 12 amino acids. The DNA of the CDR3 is TGTGCCAGCAGCTTAGAGACCGGGGAGCTGTTTTTT. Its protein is CASSLETGELFF.

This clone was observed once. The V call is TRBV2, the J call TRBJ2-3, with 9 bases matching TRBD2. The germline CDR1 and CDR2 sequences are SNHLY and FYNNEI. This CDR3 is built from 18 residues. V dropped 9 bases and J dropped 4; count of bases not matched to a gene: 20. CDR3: CASTLAGLPPSSADTQYF. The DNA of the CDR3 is TGTGCCAGTACCCTAGCGGGGCTACCCCCTTCATCCGCAGATACGCAGTATTTT.

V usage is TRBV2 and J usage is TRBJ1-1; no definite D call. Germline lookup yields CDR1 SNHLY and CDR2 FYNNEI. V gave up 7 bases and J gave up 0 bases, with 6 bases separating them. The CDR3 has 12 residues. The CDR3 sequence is CASTRLNTEAFF. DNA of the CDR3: TGTGCCAGCACCAGGCTGAACACTGAAGCTTTCTTT.

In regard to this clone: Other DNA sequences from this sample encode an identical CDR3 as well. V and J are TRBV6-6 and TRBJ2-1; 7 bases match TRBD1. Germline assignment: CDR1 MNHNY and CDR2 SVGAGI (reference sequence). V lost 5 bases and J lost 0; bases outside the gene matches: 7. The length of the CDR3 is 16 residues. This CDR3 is CASSPTRGSSYNEQFF. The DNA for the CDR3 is TGTGCCAGCAGTCCAACCAGGGGGAGCTCCTACAATGAGCAGTTCTTC.